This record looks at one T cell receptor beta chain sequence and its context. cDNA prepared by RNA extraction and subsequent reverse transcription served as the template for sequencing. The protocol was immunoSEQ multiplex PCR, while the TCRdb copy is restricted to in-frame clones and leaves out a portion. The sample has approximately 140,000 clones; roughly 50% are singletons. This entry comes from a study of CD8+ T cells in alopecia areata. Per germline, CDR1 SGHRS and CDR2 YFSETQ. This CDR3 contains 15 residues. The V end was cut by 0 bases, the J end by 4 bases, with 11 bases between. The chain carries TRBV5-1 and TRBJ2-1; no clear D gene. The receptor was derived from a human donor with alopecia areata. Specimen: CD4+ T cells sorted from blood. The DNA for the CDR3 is TGCGCCAGCAGCTTGGCCGTTCCTTGGTACAATGAGCAGTTCTTC. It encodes CASSLAVPWYNEQFF.